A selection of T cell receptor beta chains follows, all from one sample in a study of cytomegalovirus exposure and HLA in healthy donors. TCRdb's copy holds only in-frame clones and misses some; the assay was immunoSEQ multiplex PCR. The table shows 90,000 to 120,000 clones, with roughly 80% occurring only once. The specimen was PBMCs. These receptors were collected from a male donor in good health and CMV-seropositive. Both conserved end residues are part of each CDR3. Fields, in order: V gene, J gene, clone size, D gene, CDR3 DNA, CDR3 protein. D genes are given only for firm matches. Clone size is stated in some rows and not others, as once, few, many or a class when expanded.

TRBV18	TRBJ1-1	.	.	TGTGCCAGCTCACCGGACAGCTGGGTGAACACTGAAGCTTTCTTT	CASSPDSWVNTEAFF
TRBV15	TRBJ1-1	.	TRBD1	TGTGCCACCAGCAGAGAGGGCGACAGGGGGCTCGGGAACACTGAAGCTTTCTTT	CATSREGDRGLGNTEAFF
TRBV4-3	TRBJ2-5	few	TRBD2	TGCGCCAGCAGCCAGAGCGGGGGAGGGGAGACCCAGTACTTC	CASSQSGGGETQYF
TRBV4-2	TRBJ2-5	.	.	TGTGCCAGCAGCCAAGATTCCCTAGCTGGGGAGACCCAGTACTTC	CASSQDSLAGETQYF
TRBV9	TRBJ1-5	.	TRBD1	TGTGCCAGCAGTCAGACAGGGGCGTCGGAGCCCCAGCATTTT	CASSQTGASEPQHF
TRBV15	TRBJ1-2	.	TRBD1	TGTGCCACCAGCCGGGACAGGGCCTATGGCTACACCTTC	CATSRDRAYGYTF
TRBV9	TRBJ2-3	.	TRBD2	TGTGCCAGCAGCGTTCTAGCGGGGGGGGACACAGATACGCAGTATTTT	CASSVLAGGDTDTQYF
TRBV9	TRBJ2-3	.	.	TGTGCCAGCAGCGTAGCTCCGGGGTCCTCCGATACGCAGTATTTT	CASSVAPGSSDTQYF
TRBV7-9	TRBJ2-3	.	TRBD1	TGTGCCAGCAGCGACAGGGGCCCAGATACGCAGTATTTT	CASSDRGPDTQYF
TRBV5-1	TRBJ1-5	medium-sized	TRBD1	TGCGCCAGCAGCTTATCAGGGGGTGGCAATCAGCCCCAGCATTTT	CASSLSGGGNQPQHF
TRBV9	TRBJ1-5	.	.	TGTGCCAGCAGCGTAGGAGGACGGGCGGGTCAGCCCCAGCATTTT	CASSVGGRAGQPQHF
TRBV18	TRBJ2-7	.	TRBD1	TGTGCCAGCTCACCGGTACCGGGACAGAACTACGAGCAGTACTTC	CASSPVPGQNYEQYF
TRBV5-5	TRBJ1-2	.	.	TGTGCCAGCAGCTTGAGGGTACAGGGAAGCTATGGCTACACCTTC	CASSLRVQGSYGYTF
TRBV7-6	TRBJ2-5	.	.	TGTGCCAGCAGCCGGTATCCCCTGTTTCAAGAGACCCAGTACTTC	CASSRYPLFQETQYF
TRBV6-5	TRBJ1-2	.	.	TGTGCCAGCAGGAAGGGGTTAAACTATGGCTACACCTTC	CASRKGLNYGYTF
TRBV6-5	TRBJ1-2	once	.	TGTGCCAGCAGTTACGGACGGCGGCACGGGGGGGATGGCTACACCTTC	CASSYGRRHGGDGYTF
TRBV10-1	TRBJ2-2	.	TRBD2	TGCGCCAGCAGTGTCGGGGGGACCGTCGGGGAGCTGTTTTTT	CASSVGGTVGELFF
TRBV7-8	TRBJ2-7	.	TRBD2	TGTGCCAGCAGCTTATCGGTAGGGCCTAGCGGGTGGGGCGAGCAGTACTTC	CASSLSVGPSGWGEQYF
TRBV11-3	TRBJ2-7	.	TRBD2	TGTGCCAGCAGCAACCGATTTGGGGGGGACGAGCAGTACTTC	CASSNRFGGDEQYF
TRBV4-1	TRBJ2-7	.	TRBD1	TGCGCCAGCAGCCAACCCAAGAGGGGACAGGGGGGCTACGAGCAGTACTTC	CASSQPKRGQGGYEQYF
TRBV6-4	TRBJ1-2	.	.	TGTGCCAGCAGTGATAGTGACAGGAGCTATGGCTACACCTTC	CASSDSDRSYGYTF
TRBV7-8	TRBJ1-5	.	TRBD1	TGTGCCAGCAGGCCAGACAGGGGCCTTCAGCCCCAGCATTTT	CASRPDRGLQPQHF
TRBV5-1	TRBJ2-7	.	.	TGCGCCAGCAGCTTTTCGGAACGGAGATACGAGCAGTACTTC	CASSFSERRYEQYF
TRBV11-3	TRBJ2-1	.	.	TGTGCCAGCAGCGAGTACAATGAGCAGTTCTTC	CASSEYNEQFF
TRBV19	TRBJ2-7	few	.	TGTGCCAGTAGTATTAACAGCCTCTACGAGCAGTACTTC	CASSINSLYEQYF
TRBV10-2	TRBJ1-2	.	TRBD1	TGCGCCAGCAGTGAGATACAGGGGCAGTCGGGCTACACCTTC	CASSEIQGQSGYTF
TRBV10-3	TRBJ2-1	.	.	TGTGCCATCAGTAAGCCGGGACAAGGGGGATACAATGAGCAGTTCTTC	CAISKPGQGGYNEQFF
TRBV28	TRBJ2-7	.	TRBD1	TGTGCCAGCACCCAATGGGAGACAGGGGTCTTTTGGCAGTACTTC	CASTQWETGVFWQYF
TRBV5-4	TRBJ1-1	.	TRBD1	TGTGCCAGCAGCCCCAGGACAGGACGTCTGAACACTGAAGCTTTCTTT	CASSPRTGRLNTEAFF
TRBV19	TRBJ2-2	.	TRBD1	TGTGCCAGTAGTATACAGGGGGCGGACACCGGGGAGCTGTTTTTT	CASSIQGADTGELFF
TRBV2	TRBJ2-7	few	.	TGTGCCAGCAGCCCCGACCGGACAGCAACCTACGAGCAGTACTTC	CASSPDRTATYEQYF
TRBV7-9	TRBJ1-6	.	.	TGTGCCAGCAGCCCCCCGGGACAAACAAACTCACCCCTCCACTTT	CASSPPGQTNSPLHF
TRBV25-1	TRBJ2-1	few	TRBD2	TGTGCCAGCAGTGCTAAGGGACTAGCGGGACGCGAGCAGTTCTTC	CASSAKGLAGREQFF
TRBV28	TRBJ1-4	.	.	TGTGCCAGCAGTTTGGGCGAAAAACTGTTTTTT	CASSLGEKLFF
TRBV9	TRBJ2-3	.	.	TGTGCCAGCAGCGTAGGAGCCACAGATACGCAGTATTTT	CASSVGATDTQYF
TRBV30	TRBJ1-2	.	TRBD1	TGTGCCTGGACCCCGCTGGGACAGGGGCAAACTAACTATGGCTACACCTTC	CAWTPLGQGQTNYGYTF
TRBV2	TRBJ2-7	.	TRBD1	TGTGCCAGCAGGGGGGGACAGGGGGCCTACGAGCAGTACTTC	CASRGGQGAYEQYF
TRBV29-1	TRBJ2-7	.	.	TGCAGCGTTGCCCCCTGGGGGGGGGCGCGGACCCACCCTGGCGAGCAGTACTTC	CSVAPWGGARTHPGEQYF
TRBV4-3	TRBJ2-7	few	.	TGCGCCAGCAGCCAAGATAGCGGCGTCGCCTACGAGCAGTACTTC	CASSQDSGVAYEQYF
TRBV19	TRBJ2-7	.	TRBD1	TGTGCCAGTAGTAACAGGGGAACCTACGAGCAGTACTTC	CASSNRGTYEQYF
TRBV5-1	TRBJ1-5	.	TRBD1	TGCGCCAGCAGCTTTGACAGGGATCAGCCCCAGCATTTT	CASSFDRDQPQHF
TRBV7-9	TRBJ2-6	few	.	TGTGCCAGCAGCTTATGGCCAACCTCTGGGGCCAACGTCCTGACTTTC	CASSLWPTSGANVLTF
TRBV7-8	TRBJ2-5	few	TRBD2	TGTGCCAGCAGCTTACCGACTAGCGGGAAAACCGGGACCCAGTACTTC	CASSLPTSGKTGTQYF
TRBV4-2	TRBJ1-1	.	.	TGTGCCAGCAGCCAAGAGAGGCTCGGATACACTGAAGCTTTCTTT	CASSQERLGYTEAFF
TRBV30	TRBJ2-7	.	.	TGTGCCTGGAGTTTAGACAGGCACGAGCAGTACTTC	CAWSLDRHEQYF
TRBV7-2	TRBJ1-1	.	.	TGTGCCAGCAGCTTAGCCGGGGGATCCAACACTGAAGCTTTCTTT	CASSLAGGSNTEAFF
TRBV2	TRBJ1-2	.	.	TGTGCCAGCATCAACCTTGACATTCCAGGCTACACCTTC	CASINLDIPGYTF
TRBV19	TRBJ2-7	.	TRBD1	TGTGCCAGTAGTGTCGGGACAGGTCCCTACGAGCAGTACTTC	CASSVGTGPYEQYF
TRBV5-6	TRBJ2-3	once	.	TGTGCCAGCAGCCTGGAGGGGCGCTCAGGGTATACGCAGTATTTT	CASSLEGRSGYTQYF
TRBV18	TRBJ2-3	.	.	TGTGCCAGCTCACCAGTGGGGCACACAGATACGCAGTATTTT	CASSPVGHTDTQYF
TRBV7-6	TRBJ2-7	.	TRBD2	TGTGCCAGCAGCTTAGGGGGGGGCGAGCAGTACTTC	CASSLGGGEQYF
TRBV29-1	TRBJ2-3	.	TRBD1	TGCAGCGTTGCCGCCCGACAGGGATCAACAGATACGCAGTATTTT	CSVAARQGSTDTQYF
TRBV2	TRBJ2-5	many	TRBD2	TGTGCCAGCACCGGGACTAGCACTGAGACCCAGTACTTC	CASTGTSTETQYF
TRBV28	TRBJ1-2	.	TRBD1	TGTGCCAGCAGTTTATTCACAGGGGGCGCCGGGTATGGCTACACCTTC	CASSLFTGGAGYGYTF
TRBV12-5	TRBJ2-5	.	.	TGTGCTAGTGGCCCATCCTCCGGGCAAGAGACCCAGTACTTC	CASGPSSGQETQYF
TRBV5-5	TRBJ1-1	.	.	TGTGCCAGCAGCTTGTTCGGGGGGTCGGGAAACACTGAAGCTTTCTTT	CASSLFGGSGNTEAFF
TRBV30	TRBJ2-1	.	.	TGTGCCTGGAGTGGTGGCGGGGAAGTGAATGAGCAGTTCTTC	CAWSGGGEVNEQFF
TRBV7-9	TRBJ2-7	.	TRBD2	TGTGCCAGCAGCCCCGGATCAGGGAGGGACCACGAGCAGTACTTC	CASSPGSGRDHEQYF